The source of this TCR beta chain is a study of blood T cells in healthy people across ages. Study at large: Template switching captured about one barcoded beta molecule per two T cells. Study results and caveats: Lack of knowledge of donor CMV status possibly confounded expanded clonotype changes. Diversity of TCR beta per million T cells declined in a roughly linear way with age.

Through a sample-barcoded 5' primer and a J-beta primer mix, a second PCR was run for roughly 6 to 11 cycles. Through a template-switch adaptor with 12 random nucleotides, each cDNA molecule received a tag. TCRdb ran MiXCR on the 5' RACE reads and lists one entry per CDR3 protein. The sample has some 1.5 million distinct CDR3 sequences, approximately 39% seen once. On this clonotype itself: The antigen is not known.

Trimming cost V 0 bases and J 7 bases; bases outside gene matches: 10. This CDR3 comprises 15 residues. The germline gives CDR1 DFQATT, CDR2 SNEGSKA (reference sequence). This receptor was obtained from a woman between 18 and 29 years old in good health. The V gene is TRBV20-1, the J gene TRBJ2-7, with 9 nucleotides matching TRBD1. The sample comprised blood. This CDR3 is CSARDPGQGSREQYF. In DNA, the CDR3 is TGCAGTGCTAGAGACCCGGGACAGGGCTCCCGGGAGCAGTACTTC.